Shown below are 22 T cell receptor beta chains from a single sample sequenced in a study of control samples from healthy donors and cancer patients (dated by TCRdb to about 2020). Preparation of the library involved the immunoSEQ multiplex PCR assay. The clones in this table, taken by TCRdb from immuneACCESS, are in-frame only. Not every clone is retained; where verified, under half of the shortfall comes from an unresolved V gene, and the cause of the rest is unknown. For this sample the table gives around 52,000 clones, of which roughly 90% were detected only once. The ten largest clones take up about 0.93% of the sample. Sequencing was done on a sample of PBMCs. Source of these receptors: a man aged 30 to 45 with colorectal cancer.

V gene TRBV10-2 combines with J gene TRBJ2-2, with TRBD1 identical over 8 bases. CDR1 is WSHSY, CDR2 SAAADI, per germline. J lost 1 base, V lost 3 bases, and 4 bases had no gene match. This CDR3 is 16 amino acids long. This chain's CDR3 is CASSDFDRGNTGELFF. CDR3 nucleotide sequence: TGCGCCAGCAGTGATTTTGACAGGGGGAACACCGGGGAGCTGTTTTTT.

The chain couples TRBV24-1 to TRBJ2-5; 7 bases line up with TRBD2. CDR1 is KGHDR, CDR2 SFDVKD, per germline. V lost 5 bases to trimming and J lost 5 bases; unmatched junction nucleotides: 4. This CDR3 has 13 amino acids. The CDR3: CATSVLGGETQYF. The CDR3 DNA reads TGTGCCACCAGTGTTCTCGGGGGGGAGACCCAGTACTTC.

The V gene is TRBV9, the J gene TRBJ1-1; tentative D call: TRBD1 (6 bases). The germline gives CDR1 SGDLS, CDR2 YYNGEE. Trimming removed 2 bases from V and 6 bases from J, with 17 bases in between. The CDR3 runs to 15 residues. The CDR3 coding sequence is TGTGCCAGCAGCGTTTTGGGGGGCGCTCCCCCTGAAGCTTTCTTT. This translates into CASSVLGGAPPEAFF.

The chain has TRBV3-1 (or the pseudogene TRBV3-2) and TRBJ2-7, with D perhaps being TRBD1 or TRBD2 (6 bases each). This CDR3 spans 14 amino acids. Between the trimmed V and J ends, which lost 3 bases and 11 bases, there was a span of 20 bases. Germline lookup yields CDR1 LGHDT and CDR2 YNNKEL (reference sequence). CDR3 DNA: TGTGCCAGCAGCCAGGGACAAGGAGGGTCGGGGGAGTACTTC. Its translation: CASSQGQGGSGEYF.

The chain recombines TRBV12-3 or TRBV12-4 with TRBJ2-7; 7 bases agree with TRBD1. The CDR3 covers 13 residues. V lost 2 bases to trimming and J lost 6 bases; unmatched junction nucleotides: 4. The CDR3 DNA sequence: TGTGCCAGCAGTTTATTTGGGACAGTCGAGCAGTACTTC. This encodes CASSLFGTVEQYF.

The gene calls are TRBV5-4 and TRBJ2-7; D remains unclear. CDR3 size: 14 residues. Trimming pared 0 bases from V and 0 bases from J, leaving 7 bases between. CDR1 and CDR2 from the germline V gene are SGHNT and YYREEE (reference sequence). CDR3 protein: CASSLGGISYEQYF. CDR3 sequence (DNA): TGTGCCAGCAGCTTGGGTGGTATCTCCTACGAGCAGTACTTC.

This chain uses TRBV30 with TRBJ2-1; 10 bases line up with TRBD1. Germline lookup yields CDR1 GTSNPN and CDR2 SVGIG (reference sequence). CDR3 length equals 14 residues. Germline trimming cut 2 bases from V and 7 bases from J; bases unmatched to any gene: 5. CDR3 in amino acids: CAWSLTGGTNEQFF. Written as DNA, the CDR3 is TGTGCCTGGAGTTTGACAGGGGGCACGAATGAGCAGTTCTTC.

This clone showed up just a few times. The chain uses TRBV14 and TRBJ1-2; 7 bases fit TRBD1. The CDR3 covers 13 residues. The V gene's germline CDR1 is SGHDN and CDR2 FVKESK. With 4 bases clipped from V and 4 bases from J, the junction kept 3 bases outside the gene matches. Written as DNA, the CDR3 is TGTGCCAGCAGCCCAGCAGGGGGCTATGGCTACACCTTC. Encoded protein: CASSPAGGYGYTF.

This clone was recorded only once. The chain combines TRBV5-1 with TRBJ1-5; TRBD1 is a possible D gene (6 bases). V gave up 1 base and J gave up 5 bases, with 10 bases separating them. Germline CDR1 and CDR2: SGHRS and YFSETQ. The CDR3 runs to 14 residues. The DNA for the CDR3 is TGCGCCAGCAGCTTGAGGGGGGACGATCAGCCCCAGCATTTT. Amino acid sequence: CASSLRGDDQPQHF.

The chain combines TRBV3-1 (or the pseudogene TRBV3-2) with TRBJ2-3; D is tentatively TRBD1 or TRBD2 (5 bases each). The CDR3 runs to 19 residues. Trimming removed 0 bases at V and 0 bases at J, with 19 bases between. Looked up from germline, CDR1 is LGHDT and CDR2 is YNNKEL (reference sequence). CDR3 in amino acids: CASSQDWHWGPPSTDTQYF. In DNA, the CDR3 is TGTGCCAGCAGCCAAGATTGGCATTGGGGACCTCCTAGCACAGATACGCAGTATTTT.

The chain couples TRBV4-2 to TRBJ1-1, with a weak D call TRBD1 (5 bases). CDR3 size: 15 residues. V gave up 1 base and J gave up 5 bases, with 14 bases separating them. The germline gives CDR1 LGHNA, CDR2 YNFKEQ. CDR3 in DNA: TGTGCCAGCAGCCAAGGTACCAGGGCTGGGACTGAAGCTTTCTTT. Translating it yields CASSQGTRAGTEAFF.

The chain combines TRBV7-2 with TRBJ1-3; no firm D call. V shed 2 bases and J shed 0 bases, with 8 bases lying between them. Germline V lookup: CDR1 SGHTA, CDR2 FQGNSA. The CDR3 runs 15 residues. The chain's CDR3 is CASSLYGVSGNTIYF. The CDR3 bases are TGTGCCAGCAGCTTATATGGGGTCTCTGGAAACACCATATATTTT.

This sequence joins TRBV3-1 (or the pseudogene TRBV3-2) and TRBJ1-2; 11 nucleotides match TRBD1. Unmatched junction bases numbered 7, after V lost 4 bases and J lost 6 bases. This CDR3 has 15 amino acids. Germline V gene sequence: CDR1 LGHDT, CDR2 YNNKEL (reference sequence). CDR3 residues: CASSPIGQGAHGYTF. The CDR3 nucleotides are TGTGCCAGCAGCCCCATAGGACAGGGGGCTCATGGCTACACCTTC.

This CDR3 reads CASSHKETQYF. The CDR3 DNA sequence: TGTGCCAGCTCACACAAAGAGACCCAGTACTTC. The rearrangement uses TRBV18 and TRBJ2-5; D gene unclear. V lost 4 bases, J lost 3 bases, and 3 bases lay in between. CDR3 size: 11 residues. Germline assignment: CDR1 KGHSH and CDR2 LQKENI. The whole variable domain, remainder taken from reference TRBV18 and TRBJ2-5, is NAGVMQNPRHLVRRRGQEARLRCSPMKGHSHVYWYRQLPEEGLKFMVYLQKENIIDESGMPKERFSAEFPKEGPSILRIQQVVRGDSAAYFCASSHKETQYFGPGTRLLVL.

The chain couples TRBV4-3 to TRBJ2-2; 7 nucleotides match TRBD2. Looked up from germline, CDR1 is LGHNA and CDR2 is YSLEER. V lost 2 bases, J lost 0 bases, and 6 bases stayed unmatched. This CDR3 has 17 residues. Written as DNA, the CDR3 is TGCGCCAGCAGCCAACCTGGGGGGGGTTCGAACACCGGGGAGCTGTTTTTT. Translation gives CASSQPGGGSNTGELFF.

V and J are TRBV19 and TRBJ2-3; possibly TRBD1 for D (5 bases). Germline loops: CDR1 LNHDA, CDR2 SQIVND (reference sequence). V lost 0 bases to trimming and J lost 3 bases, with 16 bases between them. The CDR3 has 17 residues. The CDR3 reads CASSIDGKGIGTDTQYF. The CDR3 coding sequence is TGTGCCAGTAGTATAGATGGCAAGGGGATTGGGACAGATACGCAGTATTTT.

This clone was detected a few times. The V and J genes are TRBV30 and TRBJ2-3; 8 bases are a match to TRBD2. The J segment lost 1 base and the V segment lost 0 bases, leaving 6 bases of the junction unmatched. There are 16 residues in the CDR3. The V gene's germline CDR1 is GTSNPN and CDR2 SVGIG (reference sequence). The CDR3 reads CAWSVVPGGGTDTQYF. CDR3 DNA sequence: TGTGCCTGGAGTGTAGTTCCCGGGGGGGGCACAGATACGCAGTATTTT. The full variable domain, completed using reference TRBV30 and TRBJ2-3, is SQTIHQWPATLVQPVGSPLSLECTVEGTSNPNLYWYRQAAGRGLQLLFYSVGIGQISSEVPQNLSASRPQDRQFILSSKKLLLSDSGFYLCAWSVVPGGGTDTQYFGPGTRLTVL.

The chain recombines TRBV6-1 with TRBJ1-1, with D perhaps TRBD1 (6 bases). The CDR3 has 15 amino acids. Germline V gene data show CDR1 as MNHNS and CDR2 as SASEGT. Trimming cost V 0 bases and J 5 bases, with 13 bases left between them. CDR3 sequence (DNA): TGTGCCAGCAGTGAAGCGGGGGGCTGGGAAACTGAAGCTTTCTTT. This sequence encodes CASSEAGGWETEAFF.

The chain couples TRBV27 to TRBJ2-5, with 15 bases identical to TRBD2. Germline V gene sequence: CDR1 MNHEY, CDR2 SMNVEV (reference sequence). J lost 5 bases, V lost 7 bases, and 5 bases had no gene match. The CDR3 has 15 residues. CDR3 DNA: TGTGCCAGCATGGGACTAGCGGGGGGAGAGGAGACCCAGTACTTC. Amino acid sequence: CASMGLAGGEETQYF.

This rearrangement joins TRBV7-6 to TRBJ2-2, with D possibly matching TRBD2 (5 bases). There are 15 residues in the CDR3. Germline CDR1 SGHVS, CDR2 FNYEAQ. Deletions cut 7 bases from V and 5 bases from J, with 17 bases between. The CDR3 nucleotides read TGTGCCAGCACCTACGCGGGCAGAGGGACCGGGGAGCTGTTTTTT. Its translation is CASTYAGRGTGELFF. The whole variable domain, filled in from reference TRBV7-6 and TRBJ2-2, reads GAGVSQSPRYKVTKRGQDVALRCDPISGHVSLYWYRQALGQGPEFLTYFNYEAQQDKSGLPNDRFSAERPEGSISTLTIQRTEQRDSAMYRCASTYAGRGTGELFFGEGSRLTVL.

This clone was picked up a small number of times. V usage is TRBV12-3 or TRBV12-4 and J usage is TRBJ1-5, with unresolved D. The CDR3 has 13 amino acids. V lost 4 bases and J 7 bases, leaving 11 bases between the germline ends. The CDR3 DNA reads TGTGCCAGCAGTTCTCTCCCCCAGCAGCCCCAGCATTTT. Translation: CASSSLPQQPQHF.

The chain recombines TRBV5-5 with TRBJ2-7; 9 bases line up with TRBD1. The CDR3 runs 14 residues. In germline, CDR1 is SGHKS, CDR2 YYEKEE (reference sequence). J was trimmed by 5 bases and V by 4 bases; bases with no gene match: 7. The DNA of the CDR3 is TGTGCCAGCAGCCCCGGACAGGGGAGGGACGAGCAGTACTTC. It codes for CASSPGQGRDEQYF. Full variable domain (remainder filled in from reference TRBV5-5 and TRBJ2-7): DAGVTQSPTHLIKTRGQQVTLRCSPISGHKSVSWYQQVLGQGPQFIFQYYEKEERGRGNFPDRFSARQFPNYSSELNVNALLLGDSALYLCASSPGQGRDEQYFGPGTRLTVT.